This TCR beta chain derives from a study of regulatory T cells in long-lasting Graves disease. Study results and caveats: It was in persistent disease that TRBV28, TRBJ1-2 and TRBJ2-5 were favored.

Germline loops: CDR1 GTSNPN, CDR2 SVGIG (reference sequence). The germline V and J ends were trimmed by 5 bases and 4 bases, with 8 bases remaining between them. The CDR3 contains 12 residues. This clonotype was detected only a few times. Its antigen is currently unknown. Arm-PCR of CDR3 regions and iRepertoire HTBI primers were used to build TCR beta libraries. TCRdb reprocessed the multiplex PCR reads with MiXCR, giving one entry per CDR3 protein. Of 360,000 or so distinct CDR3 sequences listed, less than 30% are singletons. Time point described: persistent/refractory GD, antithyroid drugs over 5 years with positive TRAb. Following extraction of RNA from PBMCs, that RNA was used to make the TCR library.

This TCR was sampled from a woman aged 40 to 50 with Graves disease. The sample consisted of peripheral blood mononuclear cells (PBMCs), taken when the disease was refractory, from a patient treated with antithyroid drugs. The genes are TRBV30 and TRBJ1-4; possible D gene TRBD1, 6 bases. The CDR3 protein is CAWRTVNEKLFF. The CDR3, as DNA: TGTGCCTGGCGGACAGTTAATGAAAAACTGTTTTTT.